Below are 16 T cell receptor beta chains sequenced from a single sample in a study of blood T cell repertoires in COVID-19. Profiling relied on immunoSEQ multiplex PCR, and the TCRdb table lists in-frame clones only, not all of them. This table holds approximately 150,000 clones, 81% found once. Sequenced material: peripheral blood. The receptors stem from a human donor in a cohort sampled during active COVID-19.

This clone appeared once. This rearrangement joins TRBV5-6 to TRBJ2-3; D is possibly TRBD2 (7 bases). This CDR3 spans 15 amino acids. Germline loops: CDR1 SGHDT, CDR2 YYEEEE. V lost 0 bases, J lost 3 bases, and 11 bases lay in between. In nucleotides, the CDR3 is TGTGCCAGCAGCTTGGAGGGGGGGCCAACAGATACGCAGTATTTT. It codes for CASSLEGGPTDTQYF.

Written as DNA, the CDR3 is TGTGCCAGCAGGGAACTTCGGACAGGGGAGGGAGAGACCCAGTACTTC. It yields the protein CASRELRTGEGETQYF. The J gene is TRBJ2-5, the V gene TRBV2, with 9 bases fitting TRBD1. The V gene end was trimmed by 6 bases and the J gene end by 4 bases; junction bases not matched to a gene: 12. This CDR3 is 16 amino acids long. CDR1 is SNHLY, CDR2 FYNNEI, per germline.

The J gene is TRBJ2-7, the V gene TRBV3-1 (or the pseudogene TRBV3-2); weak D call: TRBD1 (6 bases). V shed 7 bases and J shed 7 bases, with 17 bases lying between them. CDR1 is LGHDT, CDR2 YNNKEL, per germline (reference sequence). CDR3 length equals 13 residues. The CDR3 sequence: CASTGDGSGEQYF. The CDR3 nucleotides read TGTGCCAGCACAGGGGATGGATCCGGAGAGCAGTACTTC.

The J gene is TRBJ2-5, the V gene TRBV11-2; no reliable D call. Per the germline V gene, CDR1 is SGHAT and CDR2 is FQNNGV. The V and J ends lost 4 bases and 5 bases respectively, with 8 bases between them. The CDR3 is 12 amino acids. The CDR3 DNA is TGTGCCAGCAGCTATCCTCCCGAGACCCAGTACTTC. Amino acid sequence: CASSYPPETQYF.

This rearrangement joins TRBV3-1 (or the pseudogene TRBV3-2) to TRBJ2-5; 13 bases agree with TRBD2. Germline CDR1 reads LGHDT; CDR2 reads YNNKEL (reference sequence). The CDR3 is 16 residues long. J was trimmed by 4 bases and V by 3 bases; bases with no gene match: 5. CDR3 DNA sequence: TGTGCCAGCAGCCAGGGGAGGACTAGCGGGGGAGAGACCCAGTACTTC. Residues: CASSQGRTSGGETQYF.

The chain recombines TRBV10-3 with TRBJ1-2; D gene unclear. Trimming cost V 2 bases and J 8 bases, with 12 bases left between them. Per the germline V gene, CDR1 is ENHRY and CDR2 is SYGVKD. The CDR3 has 13 residues. This CDR3 is CAISEGPGGGYTF. The CDR3 DNA reads as TGTGCCATCAGTGAGGGTCCAGGTGGGGGCTACACCTTC.

The V and J genes are TRBV5-1 and TRBJ1-1; 12 bases align to TRBD1. This CDR3 region has 17 residues. Germline V gene data show CDR1 as SGHRS and CDR2 as YFSETQ. Losses at the gene ends were 4 bases for V and 4 bases for J; bases not matched to a gene: 11. The CDR3 nucleotides read TGCGCCAGCAGCCGAGGGACAGGGGGCGTCTGGGGCACTGAAGCTTTCTTT. This gives the protein CASSRGTGGVWGTEAFF.

This chain joins TRBV7-8 and TRBJ2-2; D is perhaps TRBD2 (5 bases). V lost 2 bases and J lost 2, with 9 bases in between. The germline gives CDR1 SGHVS, CDR2 FQNEAQ. The CDR3 covers 15 residues. CDR3 loop: CASSLLRTNTGELFF. CDR3 DNA sequence: TGTGCCAGCAGCTTACTACGGACTAACACCGGGGAGCTGTTTTTT.

This clone was seen a handful of times. The chain employs TRBV21-1 and TRBJ1-2; the table's D call, TRBD1, was not checked against the DNA. TRBV21-1 is a pseudogene segment. This CDR3 is built from 16 residues. The CDR3 DNA follows: TGTGCCAGCAGCAAAGGCCAGGGGGAGACTTGGTGTGGCTACACCTTC. Its translation is CASSKGQGETWCGYTF.

The V and J genes are TRBV6-5 and TRBJ1-1; D might be TRBD1 (6 bases). This CDR3 has 16 residues. Trimming pared 2 bases from V and 4 bases from J, leaving 17 bases between. Germline-derived CDR1 and CDR2 are MNHEY and SVGAGI. The CDR3 sequence is CASSYTPQGKGTEAFF. The CDR3 region has the DNA TGTGCCAGCAGTTACACCCCTCAGGGGAAGGGCACTGAAGCTTTCTTT.

A few counts support this clone. This chain connects TRBV29-1 to TRBJ2-7; D may be TRBD2 (6 bases). Per the germline V gene, CDR1 is SQVTM and CDR2 is ANQGSEA. The CDR3 is 13 amino acids. Trimming pared 1 base from V and 2 bases from J, leaving 9 bases between. CDR3 DNA sequence: TGCAGCGTTGAAGGGGGGGAACCCTACGAGCAGTACTTC. This codes for CSVEGGEPYEQYF.

This clone has a single count. The chain is built from TRBV21-1 and TRBJ1-5; whether TRBD1, the table's D call, matches the DNA was not checked. TRBV21-1 is marked as a pseudogene. The CDR3 has 15 amino acids. This chain's CDR3 is CASSRGTGCNVPQHF. In DNA form, the CDR3 reads TGTGCCAGCAGCCGGGGGACAGGATGTAATGTTCCCCAGCATTTT.

The rearrangement joins TRBV9 to TRBJ2-3; possibly TRBD2 for D (5 bases). CDR3 length equals 18 residues. Germline values: CDR1 SGDLS, CDR2 YYNGEE. Trimming removed 0 bases from V and 1 base from J, with 18 bases in between. CDR3 bases: TGTGCCAGCAGCGTAGTTCAAGGTGGTGGGAGTGGCACAGATACGCAGTATTTT. Encoded protein: CASSVVQGGGSGTDTQYF.

With regard to this clone: At one end, the junction sequence differs from germline, possibly due to a read error. The same CDR3 can be traced to other DNA sequences in this sample. This chain uses TRBV7-6 with TRBJ2-6; TRBD2 is a possible D gene (6 bases). This CDR3 is built from 17 residues. Germline V gene sequence: CDR1 SGHVS, CDR2 FNYEAQ. CDR3 protein: CASSLGRDFSGANVLTF. The CDR3 region has the DNA TGTGCCAGCAGCTTAGGGCGGGACTTCTCTGGGGCCAACGTCCTAACTTTC.

The chain combines TRBV25-1 with TRBJ2-7; TRBD2 matches at 7 bases. V was pared by 6 bases and J by 4 bases, with 6 bases of the junction left unmatched. CDR1 and CDR2 from the germline V gene are MGHDK and SYGVNS. The CDR3 length is 13 residues. CDR3 amino acids: CASRTPSGYEQYF. The CDR3 DNA sequence: TGTGCCAGCAGGACTCCTAGCGGATACGAGCAGTACTTC.

The V and J genes are TRBV6-2 or TRBV6-3 and TRBJ1-3; D gene unclear. CDR3 size: 15 residues. Looked up from germline, CDR1 is MNHEY and CDR2 is SVGEGT. The V gene lost 2 bases and the J gene lost 0 bases, with 8 bases spanning the gap. CDR3 sequence (DNA): TGTGCCAGCAGTTACCGCACCAGCTCTGGAAACACCATATATTTT. This codes for CASSYRTSSGNTIYF.